This is a list of T cell receptor beta chains from one sample in a study of CD8+CD57+ T cells in acquired aplastic anemia. TCRdb analysed the reads with MiXCR anew, one entry per CDR3 protein. The sample includes 150,000 to 200,000 distinct CDR3 sequences, around 48% of them seen just once. Sequenced input: sorted CD4+, CD8+, or CD8+CD57+ T cells (not recorded which) from PBMCs. The receptors stem from a human donor with aplastic anemia. The CDR3 runs from the conserved cysteine through the conserved F or W.

v_call: TRBV19; j_call: TRBJ2-2; cdr3_aa: CASSPQGIGELFF
v_call: TRBV28; j_call: TRBJ2-7; cdr3_aa: CASSTQRESSYEQYF
v_call: TRBV25-1; j_call: TRBJ2-1; cdr3_aa: CASSEWIGGDNEQFF
v_call: TRBV3-1; j_call: TRBJ1-3; cdr3_aa: CASSQDIKRNTIYF
v_call: TRBV2; j_call: TRBJ2-5; cdr3_aa: CASSEGGAGAETQYF
v_call: TRBV4-3; j_call: TRBJ2-3; cdr3_aa: CASSQDVPDTQYF
v_call: TRBV10-2; j_call: TRBJ2-7; cdr3_aa: CASRGVDNSYEQYF
v_call: TRBV20-1; j_call: TRBJ2-3; cdr3_aa: CSARAGGGRPTDTQYF
v_call: TRBV6-1; j_call: TRBJ1-5; cdr3_aa: CASISRGGKDQPQHF
v_call: TRBV25-1; j_call: TRBJ2-5; cdr3_aa: CASSDDLSPETQYF
v_call: TRBV29-1; j_call: TRBJ2-1; cdr3_aa: CSVESDEQFF
v_call: TRBV7-9; j_call: TRBJ2-7; cdr3_aa: CAGDMGEQYF
v_call: TRBV19; j_call: TRBJ1-1; cdr3_aa: CASSIDEETEAFF
v_call: TRBV24-1; j_call: TRBJ1-5; cdr3_aa: CATSDPRSSPGNQPQHF
v_call: TRBV12-3/TRBV12-4; j_call: TRBJ1-5; cdr3_aa: CASSRTGGDQPQHF
v_call: TRBV19; j_call: TRBJ2-5; cdr3_aa: CASSLASQETQYF
v_call: TRBV29-1; j_call: TRBJ1-1; cdr3_aa: CSVDRSGQRSTEAFF
v_call: TRBV9; j_call: TRBJ2-3; cdr3_aa: CASSVARADTQYF
v_call: TRBV29-1; j_call: TRBJ2-3; cdr3_aa: CSGIDGTDTQYF
v_call: TRBV20-1; j_call: TRBJ2-7; cdr3_aa: CSAIPGLAGYEQYF
v_call: TRBV15; j_call: TRBJ2-1; cdr3_aa: CATSRFRGGEQFF
v_call: TRBV15; j_call: TRBJ2-7; cdr3_aa: CATSVGQGYEQYF
v_call: TRBV20-1; j_call: TRBJ2-7; cdr3_aa: CSAREPGLVRTYEQYF
v_call: TRBV3-1; j_call: TRBJ2-2; cdr3_aa: CASSQDMTTTGELFF
v_call: TRBV7-3; j_call: TRBJ2-7; cdr3_aa: CASSLSQGQLYEQYF
v_call: TRBV10-3; j_call: TRBJ1-2; cdr3_aa: CAISTGGGYGYTF
v_call: TRBV29-1; j_call: TRBJ1-1; cdr3_aa: CSGGQSNTEAFF
v_call: TRBV20-1; j_call: TRBJ2-1; cdr3_aa: CSAGPTGGGLGEQFF
v_call: TRBV19; j_call: TRBJ2-6; cdr3_aa: CASTRGQGLASGANVLTF
v_call: TRBV24-1; j_call: TRBJ2-5; cdr3_aa: CATSDSGLAGETQYF
v_call: TRBV2; j_call: TRBJ2-3; cdr3_aa: CASMRGGYTDTQYF
v_call: TRBV20-1; j_call: TRBJ1-6; cdr3_aa: CSASVGGRSSYNSPLHF
v_call: TRBV15; j_call: TRBJ1-5; cdr3_aa: CATSREGGGPFNQPQHF
v_call: TRBV25-1; j_call: TRBJ2-2; cdr3_aa: CASSQNIPGQGTGELFF
v_call: TRBV10-3; j_call: TRBJ1-2; cdr3_aa: CAISEYAGQGDYGYTF
v_call: TRBV20-1; j_call: TRBJ2-7; cdr3_aa: CSARPDRNSYEQYF
v_call: TRBV24-1; j_call: TRBJ1-2; cdr3_aa: CATSDFGGQGYTF
v_call: TRBV9; j_call: TRBJ1-2; cdr3_aa: CASSEVGSYGYTF
v_call: TRBV28; j_call: TRBJ2-7; cdr3_aa: CASSVTGGYEQYF
v_call: TRBV5-1; j_call: TRBJ1-2; cdr3_aa: CASSLTTRDRGIGGYTF
v_call: TRBV15; j_call: TRBJ1-4; cdr3_aa: CATCREGLSMGEKLFF
v_call: TRBV12-3/TRBV12-4; j_call: TRBJ2-3; cdr3_aa: CASSAYTGSSTDTQYF
v_call: TRBV29-1; j_call: TRBJ2-2; cdr3_aa: CSVGQRTNTGELFF
v_call: TRBV12-3/TRBV12-4; j_call: TRBJ2-1; cdr3_aa: CASTTGGGAYNEQFF
v_call: TRBV6-5; j_call: TRBJ1-1; cdr3_aa: CASTVDRGTEAFF
v_call: TRBV30; j_call: TRBJ1-3; cdr3_aa: CAWSTTGLSGNTIYF